This is a list of T cell receptor beta chains from one sample in a study of blood T cell repertoires in COVID-19. Only in-frame clones appear in the TCRdb table, and some are missing; sequencing was by immunoSEQ multiplex PCR. The sample has 100,000 or so clones, over 75% seen once. The sequencing sample was made of peripheral blood. These receptors all come from a woman aged 55-69 years with acute or convalescent COVID-19. Both conserved end residues are part of each CDR3. A D gene is named only where the DNA matches it firmly. Size values are once, few and many counts, or a class for expanded clones, and some rows have none.

D	V	size	J	CDR3	DNA
TRBD2	TRBV6-6	NA	TRBJ2-5	CASSYWGLAEETQYF	TGTGCCAGCAGTTACTGGGGACTAGCGGAAGAGACCCAGTACTTC
NA	TRBV19	NA	TRBJ2-1	CASSIRYNEQFF	TGTGCCAGTAGTATTCGGTACAATGAGCAGTTCTTC
TRBD1	TRBV2	once	TRBJ2-1	CASTGTGNEQFF	TGTGCCAGCACCGGGACAGGCAATGAGCAGTTCTTC
NA	TRBV2	NA	TRBJ2-2	CASRAHGNKGELFF	TGTGCCAGCAGGGCTCACGGGAATAAGGGGGAGCTGTTTTTT
TRBD2	TRBV11-2	NA	TRBJ2-4	CASSLVGGSLAKNIQYF	TGTGCCAGCAGCTTAGTTGGCGGGAGCCTAGCCAAAAACATTCAGTACTTC
TRBD1	TRBV28	NA	TRBJ1-2	CASSRGQGYGYTF	TGTGCCAGCAGCCGCGGACAGGGGTATGGCTACACCTTC
TRBD2	TRBV12-5	NA	TRBJ2-2	CASGLGRERTGELFF	TGTGCTAGTGGCCTGGGGCGGGAGAGGACCGGGGAGCTGTTTTTT
NA	TRBV14	NA	TRBJ1-1	CASSQGPNTEAFF	TGTGCCAGCAGCCAGGGGCCGAACACTGAAGCTTTCTTT
NA	TRBV5-1	NA	TRBJ1-1	CASSWLGGGRLEAFF	TGCGCCAGCAGCTGGCTGGGAGGAGGTCGCCTTGAAGCTTTCTTT
TRBD2	TRBV30	NA	TRBJ2-2	CAWSVASGGELFF	TGTGCCTGGAGTGTGGCTAGCGGAGGGGAGCTGTTTTTT
NA	TRBV19	NA	TRBJ1-5	CASSIGASRQPQHF	TGTGCCAGTAGTATTGGGGCCAGTCGGCAGCCCCAGCATTTT
TRBD1	TRBV5-6	NA	TRBJ2-7	CASSARAGQGIYEQYF	TGTGCCAGCAGCGCCAGAGCGGGACAGGGGATCTACGAGCAGTACTTC
NA	TRBV7-2	NA	TRBJ1-5	CASSLSRLIQPQHF	TGTGCCAGCAGCTTAAGCAGGCTTATTCAGCCCCAGCATTTT
TRBD2	TRBV27	NA	TRBJ2-3	CASSFLAGGPDTQYF	TGTGCCAGCAGTTTCCTCGCGGGAGGGCCCGATACGCAGTATTTT
NA	TRBV6-5	few	TRBJ1-1	CASTQTGNTEAFF	TGTGCCAGCACCCAGACAGGGAACACTGAAGCTTTCTTT